The rows below give T cell receptor beta chains drawn from one sample of a study of blood T cell dynamics during melanoma immunotherapy. Using immunoSEQ multiplex PCR, the repertoire was profiled, and TCRdb retains in-frame clones only, with some absent. Found here are 15,000 or so clones, just over 85% of them singletons; the top ten hold 5% to 6.5%. This specimen was blood, taken from a patient treated with checkpoint blockade. Source of these receptors: a human donor with melanoma. CDR3s include the opening cysteine and the closing phenylalanine or tryptophan. The order of the fields is V gene, clone size, J gene, D gene, CDR3 protein, CDR3 DNA. The D gene is left open where the match is weak. Part of the rows lack a size; the others show once, few, many or a class for expanded clones.

TRBV19,.,TRBJ1-4,.,CASRENEKLFF,TGTGCCAGTAGGGAAAATGAAAAACTGTTTTTT
TRBV5-8,.,TRBJ2-4,.,CASSSPLRGNIQYF,TGTGCCAGCAGCTCGCCCCTGAGGGGAAACATTCAGTACTTC
TRBV15,.,TRBJ2-5,.,CATSRGGIGSETQYF,TGTGCCACCAGCAGAGGCGGAATAGGGTCAGAGACCCAGTACTTC
TRBV2,.,TRBJ1-4,.,CASSEAVVGLKGRNEKLFF,TGTGCCAGCAGTGAAGCGGTAGTGGGCCTAAAAGGAAGAAATGAAAAACTGTTTTTT
TRBV19,.,TRBJ2-3,.,CASNPWGETRGPDTQYF,TGTGCCAGTAACCCCTGGGGCGAGACTAGGGGGCCAGATACGCAGTATTTT
TRBV7-9,.,TRBJ2-1,TRBD1,CASSSLRGNEQFF,TGTGCCAGCAGTTCCCTCAGGGGGAATGAGCAGTTCTTC
TRBV10-1,.,TRBJ2-3,TRBD2,CASSAQRGSWTDTQYF,TGCGCCAGCAGTGCCCAGCGGGGGAGTTGGACAGATACGCAGTATTTT
TRBV5-1,.,TRBJ2-7,TRBD1,CASSSTGEAAYEQYF,TGCGCCAGCAGCTCGACAGGGGAGGCGGCCTACGAGCAGTACTTC
TRBV27,.,TRBJ1-5,.,CASSLSGNEQPQHF,TGTGCCAGCAGTTTATCGGGGAACGAACAGCCCCAGCATTTT
TRBV19,few,TRBJ1-5,.,CASSPSQGRSGNQPQHF,TGTGCCAGTAGTCCATCCCAGGGCCGAAGTGGCAATCAGCCCCAGCATTTT
TRBV9,.,TRBJ2-1,TRBD1,CASSVGNRGSYNEQFF,TGTGCCAGCAGCGTAGGGAACAGGGGGTCCTACAATGAGCAGTTCTTC
TRBV5-6,.,TRBJ2-1,TRBD2,CASSLRLAGYNEQFF,TGTGCCAGCAGCTTGAGACTAGCGGGTTACAATGAGCAGTTCTTC
TRBV11-2,.,TRBJ1-2,TRBD1,CASSSGQGDYGYTF,TGTGCCAGCAGCTCGGGACAGGGGGACTATGGCTACACCTTC
TRBV2,few,TRBJ1-1,TRBD1,CASSGTGLAYTEAFF,TGTGCCAGCAGCGGGACAGGATTAGCGTACACTGAAGCTTTCTTT
TRBV5-5,.,TRBJ1-6,.,CASSLGQGLGYNSPLHF,TGTGCCAGCAGCTTGGGGCAGGGGTTAGGGTATAATTCACCCCTCCACTTT
TRBV9,few,TRBJ2-1,.,CASSVGASKTYNEQFF,TGTGCCAGCAGCGTAGGGGCTAGCAAGACCTACAATGAGCAGTTCTTC
TRBV7-8,.,TRBJ2-5,.,CASSPGTVRETQYF,TGTGCCAGCAGCCCGGGGACGGTGCGGGAGACCCAGTACTTC
TRBV2,.,TRBJ2-3,.,CASSPGDTQYF,TGTGCCAGCAGTCCCGGGGATACGCAGTATTTT